A selection of T cell receptor beta chains follows, all from one sample in a study of blood T cells in healthy people across ages. MiXCR, run by TCRdb on the 5' RACE reads, gives a single entry per CDR3 protein. This sample carries approximately 800,000 distinct CDR3 sequences, 53% of them seen once, and the ten largest clones take 41%. The sequenced sample was blood. The receptor set was obtained from an elderly man in good health. CDR3s include the opening cysteine and the closing phenylalanine or tryptophan. A D gene is named only where the DNA matches it firmly. Not every row has a clone size; where given, it reads once, few, many or a size class.

j_gene: TRBJ2-7
abundance: few
d_gene: NA
v_gene: TRBV7-9
CDR3nt: TGTGCCAGCAGCTCCATCAGGGTGGAGAACGAGCAGTACTTC
CDR3aa: CASSSIRVENEQYF

j_gene: TRBJ2-5
abundance: few
d_gene: TRBD2
v_gene: TRBV7-3
CDR3nt: TGTGCCAGCAGCTCGGGATCAGCGGGATATGAGACCCAGTACTTC
CDR3aa: CASSSGSAGYETQYF

j_gene: TRBJ2-7
abundance: NA
d_gene: TRBD1
v_gene: TRBV20-1
CDR3nt: TGCAGTGCTACTACAGGGGGATTAAACTACGAGCAGTACTTC
CDR3aa: CSATTGGLNYEQYF

j_gene: TRBJ2-7
abundance: NA
d_gene: NA
v_gene: TRBV20-1
CDR3nt: TGCAGTGCTCCCGGGACAAAAGCCTACGAGCAGTACTTC
CDR3aa: CSAPGTKAYEQYF

j_gene: TRBJ2-7
abundance: once
d_gene: NA
v_gene: TRBV27
CDR3nt: TGTGCCAGCACCAGCTACGAGCAGTACTTC
CDR3aa: CASTSYEQYF

j_gene: TRBJ2-1
abundance: few
d_gene: NA
v_gene: TRBV6-4
CDR3nt: TGTGCCAGCAGTGACAGGGTCAATGAGCAGTTCTTC
CDR3aa: CASSDRVNEQFF

j_gene: TRBJ2-7
abundance: NA
d_gene: NA
v_gene: TRBV12-3/TRBV12-4
CDR3nt: TGTGCCAGCAGTGTAGGGGGTTGGGGCGAGCAGTACTTC
CDR3aa: CASSVGGWGEQYF

j_gene: TRBJ2-5
abundance: NA
d_gene: TRBD2
v_gene: TRBV15
CDR3nt: TGTGCCACCAGCAAGAGGTCTAGCGGGGGACAAGAGACCCAGTACTTC
CDR3aa: CATSKRSSGGQETQYF

j_gene: TRBJ2-7
abundance: NA
d_gene: NA
v_gene: TRBV21-1
CDR3nt: TGTGCCAGCAGCAAACCCGCTAGCGGGGCCAGCTCCTACGAGCAGTACTTC
CDR3aa: CASSKPASGASSYEQYF

j_gene: TRBJ2-7
abundance: few
d_gene: NA
v_gene: TRBV5-5
CDR3nt: TGTGCCAGCAACCCGGGACGGCCATCCTACGAGCAGTACTTC
CDR3aa: CASNPGRPSYEQYF

j_gene: TRBJ1-6
abundance: NA
d_gene: NA
v_gene: TRBV7-2
CDR3nt: TGTGCCAGCAGCCCATCAATAATCCAATCCCTCCACTTT
CDR3aa: CASSPSIIQSLHF

j_gene: TRBJ1-5
abundance: NA
d_gene: TRBD1
v_gene: TRBV18
CDR3nt: TGTGCCAGCTCACCGGACAGGGTGCTCGGGCCCCAGCATTTT
CDR3aa: CASSPDRVLGPQHF

j_gene: TRBJ2-5
abundance: NA
d_gene: NA
v_gene: TRBV2
CDR3nt: TGTGCCAGCAGTACAGGGCTTGGGCAAGAGACCCAGTACTTC
CDR3aa: CASSTGLGQETQYF

j_gene: TRBJ2-3
abundance: few
d_gene: NA
v_gene: TRBV18
CDR3nt: TGTGCCAGCTCACCACTGCCAGATAACACAGATACGCAGTATTTT
CDR3aa: CASSPLPDNTDTQYF

j_gene: TRBJ1-1
abundance: NA
d_gene: NA
v_gene: TRBV15
CDR3nt: TGTGCCACCAGCAGAGATCCGTGGGGCACTGAAGCTTTCTTT
CDR3aa: CATSRDPWGTEAFF

j_gene: TRBJ2-1
abundance: NA
d_gene: TRBD2
v_gene: TRBV11-2
CDR3nt: TGTGCCAGCAGGTCCTGGCAGCGGGAGGGCCCGGTCGCCTACAATGAGCAGTTCTTC
CDR3aa: CASRSWQREGPVAYNEQFF

j_gene: TRBJ1-3
abundance: NA
d_gene: NA
v_gene: TRBV9
CDR3nt: TGTGCCAGCAGCGCGGAGACAGAAACCCTCTCTGGAAACACCATATATTTT
CDR3aa: CASSAETETLSGNTIYF

j_gene: TRBJ1-1
abundance: NA
d_gene: NA
v_gene: TRBV2
CDR3nt: TGTGCCAGCAGTGATCCTAGGGGCCTAAACACTGAAGCTTTCTTT
CDR3aa: CASSDPRGLNTEAFF

j_gene: TRBJ1-4
abundance: NA
d_gene: TRBD1
v_gene: TRBV7-9
CDR3nt: TGTGCCAGCAGCCAATGGGACAGCAATGAAAAACTGTTTTTT
CDR3aa: CASSQWDSNEKLFF

j_gene: TRBJ2-7
abundance: NA
d_gene: TRBD2
v_gene: TRBV4-1
CDR3nt: TGCGCCAGCAGCCAAGGGCCGGCTAGCGGAATCTACGAGCAGTACTTC
CDR3aa: CASSQGPASGIYEQYF

j_gene: TRBJ2-1
abundance: few
d_gene: TRBD1
v_gene: TRBV4-1
CDR3nt: TGCGCCAGCAGCCTTGGACAGGGGGCCGATGAGCAGTTCTTC
CDR3aa: CASSLGQGADEQFF

j_gene: TRBJ2-1
abundance: NA
d_gene: NA
v_gene: TRBV3-1
CDR3nt: TGTGCCAGCAGCCAAGGAGGCGGGTACCGACAAAAAGAGCAGTTCTTC
CDR3aa: CASSQGGGYRQKEQFF